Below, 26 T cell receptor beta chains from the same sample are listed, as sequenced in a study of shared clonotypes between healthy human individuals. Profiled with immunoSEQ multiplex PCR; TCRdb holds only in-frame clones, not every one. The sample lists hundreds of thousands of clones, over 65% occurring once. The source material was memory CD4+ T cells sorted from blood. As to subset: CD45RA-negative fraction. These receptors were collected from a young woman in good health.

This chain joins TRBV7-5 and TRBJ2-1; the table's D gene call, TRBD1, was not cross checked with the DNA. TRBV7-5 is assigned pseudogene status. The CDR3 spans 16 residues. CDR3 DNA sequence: TGTGTCAGAAGCTCGGTGGTGACAGGGTGGTACAATGAGCAGTTCTTC. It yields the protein CVRSSVVTGWYNEQFF.

CDR3 in amino acids: CASSLASTSGVTDTQYF. The CDR3 coding sequence is TGTGCCAGCAGCTTAGCGTCAACTAGCGGGGTCACAGATACGCAGTATTTT. The genes are TRBV7-9 and TRBJ2-3; TRBD2 matches 10 bases. Germline CDR1 SEHNR, CDR2 FQNEAQ (reference sequence). CDR3 size: 17 residues. V dropped 0 bases and J dropped 2; count of bases not matched to a gene: 5.

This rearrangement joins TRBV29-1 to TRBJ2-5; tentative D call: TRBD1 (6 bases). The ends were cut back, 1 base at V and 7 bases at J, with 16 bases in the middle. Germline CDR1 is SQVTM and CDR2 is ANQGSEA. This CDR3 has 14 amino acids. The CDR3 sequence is CSVEGPGRGGTQYF. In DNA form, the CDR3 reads TGCAGCGTTGAAGGTCCAGGGCGAGGGGGGACCCAGTACTTC.

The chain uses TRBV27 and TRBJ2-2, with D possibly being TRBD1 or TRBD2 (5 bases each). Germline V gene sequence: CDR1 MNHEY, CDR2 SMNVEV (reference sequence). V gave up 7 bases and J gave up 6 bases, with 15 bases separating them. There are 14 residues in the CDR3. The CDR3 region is CASKRDVAPGELFF. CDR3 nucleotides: TGTGCCAGCAAAAGGGACGTTGCACCCGGGGAGCTGTTTTTT.

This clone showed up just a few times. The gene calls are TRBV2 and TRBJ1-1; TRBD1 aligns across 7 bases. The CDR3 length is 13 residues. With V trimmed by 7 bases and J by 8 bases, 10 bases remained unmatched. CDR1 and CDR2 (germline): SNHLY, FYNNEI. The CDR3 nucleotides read TGTGCCAGCACCAGTGTAGGGGGCCTGGAAGCTTTCTTT. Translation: CASTSVGGLEAFF.

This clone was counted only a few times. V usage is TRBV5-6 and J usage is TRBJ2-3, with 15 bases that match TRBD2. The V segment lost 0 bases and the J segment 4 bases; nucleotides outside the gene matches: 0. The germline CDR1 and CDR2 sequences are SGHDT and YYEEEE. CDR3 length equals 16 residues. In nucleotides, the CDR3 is TGTGCCAGCAGCTTGGGGACTAGCGGGAGGGCAGATACGCAGTATTTT. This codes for CASSLGTSGRADTQYF.

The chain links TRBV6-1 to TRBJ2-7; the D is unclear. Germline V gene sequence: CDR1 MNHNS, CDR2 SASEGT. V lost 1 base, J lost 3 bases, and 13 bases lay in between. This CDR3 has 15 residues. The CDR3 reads CASSEVPNDNYEQYF. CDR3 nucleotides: TGTGCCAGCAGTGAAGTGCCTAACGATAACTACGAGCAGTACTTC.

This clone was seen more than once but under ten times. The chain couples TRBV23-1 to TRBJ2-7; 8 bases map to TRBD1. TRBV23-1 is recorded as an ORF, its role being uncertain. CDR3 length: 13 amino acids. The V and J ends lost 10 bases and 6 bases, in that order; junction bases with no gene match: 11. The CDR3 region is CAIRRTGRFEQYF. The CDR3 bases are TGCGCCATTCGAAGGACAGGGCGGTTCGAGCAGTACTTC.

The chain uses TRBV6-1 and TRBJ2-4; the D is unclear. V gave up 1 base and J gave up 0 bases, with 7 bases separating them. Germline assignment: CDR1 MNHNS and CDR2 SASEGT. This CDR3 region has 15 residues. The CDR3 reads CASSEDVIAKNIQYF. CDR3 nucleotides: TGTGCCAGCAGTGAAGATGTGATAGCCAAAAACATTCAGTACTTC.

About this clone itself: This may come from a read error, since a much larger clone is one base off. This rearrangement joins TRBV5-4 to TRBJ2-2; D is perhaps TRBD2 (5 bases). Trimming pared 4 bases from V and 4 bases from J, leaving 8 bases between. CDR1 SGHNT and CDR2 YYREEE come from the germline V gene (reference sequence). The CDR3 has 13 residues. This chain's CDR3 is CASSPTSTGELFF. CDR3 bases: TGTGCCAGCAGCCCTACTAGCACCGGGGAGCTGTTTTTT.

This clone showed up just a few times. The CDR3 sequence: CSVEAGKADTQYF. The CDR3 DNA reads as TGCAGCGTTGAAGCAGGGAAAGCAGATACGCAGTATTTT. The chain combines TRBV29-1 with TRBJ2-3, with D perhaps matching TRBD1 (5 bases). V was shortened by 1 base and J by 4 bases, with 9 bases between the two germline ends. Germline V gene sequence: CDR1 SQVTM, CDR2 ANQGSEA. CDR3 length: 13 amino acids.

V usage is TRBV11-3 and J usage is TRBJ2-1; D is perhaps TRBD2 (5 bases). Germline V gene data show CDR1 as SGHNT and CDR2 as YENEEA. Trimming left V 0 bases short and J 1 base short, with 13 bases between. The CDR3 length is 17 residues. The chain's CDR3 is CASSLDPPGLSYNEQFF. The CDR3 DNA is TGTGCCAGCAGCTTAGATCCTCCGGGGTTATCCTACAATGAGCAGTTCTTC.

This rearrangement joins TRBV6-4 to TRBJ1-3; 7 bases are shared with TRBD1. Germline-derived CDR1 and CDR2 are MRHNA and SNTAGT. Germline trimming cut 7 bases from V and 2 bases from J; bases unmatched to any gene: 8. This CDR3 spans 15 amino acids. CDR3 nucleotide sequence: TGTGCCAGCACCAGGGACAGAACCACTGGAAACACCATATATTTT. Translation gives CASTRDRTTGNTIYF.

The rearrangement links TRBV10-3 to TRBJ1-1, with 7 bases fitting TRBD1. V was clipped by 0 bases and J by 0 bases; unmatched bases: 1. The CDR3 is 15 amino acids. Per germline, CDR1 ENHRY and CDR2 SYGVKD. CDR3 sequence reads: CAISESGQLNTEAFF. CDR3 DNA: TGTGCCATCAGTGAGTCGGGACAGCTGAACACTGAAGCTTTCTTT.

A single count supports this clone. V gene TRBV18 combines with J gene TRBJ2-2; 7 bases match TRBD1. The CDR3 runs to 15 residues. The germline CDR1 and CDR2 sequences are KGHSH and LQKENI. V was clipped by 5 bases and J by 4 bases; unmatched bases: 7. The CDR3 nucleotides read TGTGCCAGCTCAAAGGAGACAGGGATCACCGGGGAGCTGTTTTTT. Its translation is CASSKETGITGELFF.

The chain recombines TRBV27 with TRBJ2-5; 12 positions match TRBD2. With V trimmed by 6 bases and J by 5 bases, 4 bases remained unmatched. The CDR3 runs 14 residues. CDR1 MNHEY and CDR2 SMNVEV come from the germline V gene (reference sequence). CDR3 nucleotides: TGTGCCAGCAGACTTCTAGCGGGAGGGGAGACCCAGTACTTC. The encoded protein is CASRLLAGGETQYF.

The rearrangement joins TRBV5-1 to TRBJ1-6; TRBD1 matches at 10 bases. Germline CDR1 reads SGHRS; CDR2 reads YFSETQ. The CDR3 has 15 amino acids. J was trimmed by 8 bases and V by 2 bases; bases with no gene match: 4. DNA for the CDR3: TGCGCCAGCAGCTTTGGGACAGGGGTTTATTCACCCCTCCACTTT. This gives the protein CASSFGTGVYSPLHF.

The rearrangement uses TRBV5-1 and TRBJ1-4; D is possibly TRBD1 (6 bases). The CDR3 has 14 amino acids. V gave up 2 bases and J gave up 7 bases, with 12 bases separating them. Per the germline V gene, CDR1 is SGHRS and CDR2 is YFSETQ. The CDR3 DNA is TGCGCCAGCAGCTTTTCCGGGGGGGCTGAAAAACTGTTTTTT. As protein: CASSFSGGAEKLFF. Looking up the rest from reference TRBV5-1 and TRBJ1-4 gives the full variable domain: KAGVTQTPRYLIKTRGQQVTLSCSPISGHRSVSWYQQTPGQGLQFLFEYFSETQRNKGNFPGRFSGRQFSNSRSEMNVSTLELGDSALYLCASSFSGGAEKLFFGSGTQLSVL.

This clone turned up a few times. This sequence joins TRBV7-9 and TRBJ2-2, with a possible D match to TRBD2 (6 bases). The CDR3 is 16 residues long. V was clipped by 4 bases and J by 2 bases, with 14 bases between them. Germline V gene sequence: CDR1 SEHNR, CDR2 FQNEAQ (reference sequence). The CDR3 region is CASSSLSGANTGELFF. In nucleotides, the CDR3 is TGTGCCAGCAGCTCGCTTAGCGGAGCTAACACCGGGGAGCTGTTTTTT.

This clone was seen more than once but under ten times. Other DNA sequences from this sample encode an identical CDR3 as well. DNA of the CDR3: TGTGCCAGCAGCCAAGTGGGGGGAACTAATGAAAAACTGTTTTTT. Translating gives CASSQVGGTNEKLFF. The chain recombines TRBV4-2 with TRBJ1-4, with D perhaps TRBD1 (5 bases). V gave up 1 base and J gave up 1 base, with 7 bases separating them. Germline assignment: CDR1 LGHNA and CDR2 YNFKEQ. The CDR3 totals 15 residues.

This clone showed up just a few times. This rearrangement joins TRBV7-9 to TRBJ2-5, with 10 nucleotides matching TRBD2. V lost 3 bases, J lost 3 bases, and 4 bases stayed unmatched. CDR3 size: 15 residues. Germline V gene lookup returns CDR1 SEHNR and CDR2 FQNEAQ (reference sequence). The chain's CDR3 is CASSFLGLAEETQYF. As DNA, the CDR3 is TGTGCCAGCAGCTTTTTAGGACTAGCGGAAGAGACCCAGTACTTC.

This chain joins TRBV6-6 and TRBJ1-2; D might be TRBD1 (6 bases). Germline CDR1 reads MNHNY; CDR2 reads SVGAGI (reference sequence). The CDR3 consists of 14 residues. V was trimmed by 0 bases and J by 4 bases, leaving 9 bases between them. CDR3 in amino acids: CASSYSRTAYGYTF. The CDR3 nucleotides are TGTGCCAGCAGTTACTCAAGGACAGCCTATGGCTACACCTTC.

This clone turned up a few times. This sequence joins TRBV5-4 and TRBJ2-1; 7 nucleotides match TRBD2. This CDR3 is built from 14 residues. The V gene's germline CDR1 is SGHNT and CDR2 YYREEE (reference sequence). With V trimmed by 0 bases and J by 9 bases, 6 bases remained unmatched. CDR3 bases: TGTGCCAGCAGCTTGGCCAATGGGGAGGGTGAGCAGTTCTTC. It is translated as CASSLANGEGEQFF.

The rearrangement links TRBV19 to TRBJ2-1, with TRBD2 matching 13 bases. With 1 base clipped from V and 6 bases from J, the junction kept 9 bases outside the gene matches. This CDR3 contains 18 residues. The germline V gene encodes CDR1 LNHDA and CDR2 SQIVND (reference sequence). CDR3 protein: CASSIGTGLAGTSNEQFF. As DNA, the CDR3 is TGTGCCAGTAGTATAGGAACGGGACTAGCGGGGACAAGCAATGAGCAGTTCTTC.

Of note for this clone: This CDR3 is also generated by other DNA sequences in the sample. The CDR3 protein is CASSVTGSDTQYF. In DNA form, the CDR3 reads TGTGCCAGTAGTGTGACAGGGTCCGATACGCAGTATTTT. This chain connects TRBV19 to TRBJ2-3; 7 bases fit TRBD1. The CDR3 is 13 residues long. V shed 5 bases and J 6 bases; nucleotides not matched to a gene: 5. The germline V gene has CDR1 LNHDA and CDR2 SQIVND (reference sequence).

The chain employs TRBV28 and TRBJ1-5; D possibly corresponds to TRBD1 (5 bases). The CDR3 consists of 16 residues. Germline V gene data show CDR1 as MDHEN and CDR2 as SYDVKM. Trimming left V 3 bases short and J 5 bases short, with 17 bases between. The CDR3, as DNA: TGTGCCAGCAGTTTGGGTGGGGCCTCATCCTATCAGCCCCAGCATTTT. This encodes CASSLGGASSYQPQHF.